The T cell receptor beta chain under discussion was sequenced for a study of blood T cell repertoires in COVID-19. Original methodology: The assay estimated nucleated cells by amplifying reference gene primers. Data came from immunoSEQ multiplex PCR; TCRdb stores just in-frame clones and leaves some out. Clone size and the V and J calls come from that table; the DNA yielded D and trimming. The table lists approximately 210,000 clones, over 80% of them singletons. This clone was seen at least ten times. The length of the CDR3 is 15 residues. Trimming took 5 bases from V and 3 from J; bases not matched to a gene: 4. The germline gives CDR1 MNHEY, CDR2 SMNVEV (reference sequence).

Sequenced input: peripheral blood. The rearrangement uses TRBV27 and TRBJ2-3; 11 positions match TRBD2. The TCR comes from a human donor in a cohort sampled during active COVID-19. CDR3 in amino acids: CASSPTSGRTDTQYF. As DNA, the CDR3 is TGTGCCAGCAGTCCTACTAGCGGGAGAACAGATACGCAGTATTTT.